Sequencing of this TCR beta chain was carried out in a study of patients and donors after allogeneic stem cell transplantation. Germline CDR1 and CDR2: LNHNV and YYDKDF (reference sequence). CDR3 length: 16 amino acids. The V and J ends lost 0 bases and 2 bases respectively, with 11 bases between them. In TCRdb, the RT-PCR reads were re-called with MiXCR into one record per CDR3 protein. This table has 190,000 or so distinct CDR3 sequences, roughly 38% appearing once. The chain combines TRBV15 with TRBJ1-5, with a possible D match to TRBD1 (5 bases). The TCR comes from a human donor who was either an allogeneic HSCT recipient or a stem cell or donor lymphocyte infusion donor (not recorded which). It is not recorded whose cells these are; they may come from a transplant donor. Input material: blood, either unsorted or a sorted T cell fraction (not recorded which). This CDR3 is CATSRDRGIGNQPQHF. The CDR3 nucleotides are TGTGCCACCAGCAGAGATCGGGGGATTGGCAATCAGCCCCAGCATTTT.